The rows below give T cell receptor beta chains drawn from one sample of a study of molecular identifiers for immune sequencing clone quantification. One entry per CDR3 protein results from TCRdb running MiXCR on the PCR reads. This sample carries nearly 650,000 distinct CDR3 sequences, roughly 27% of them seen once, and the ten largest clones take 0.6% to 0.9%. The specimen sequenced was naive CD8+ T cells from blood, with Jurkat cell RNA spiked in. These receptors originate from a human donor in good health. Some libraries in this study had Jurkat cell RNA spiked in. Each CDR3 is given with its conserved first and last residue. D genes are given only for firm matches. Not all rows give a size; the values are once, few, many and, for expanded clones, a class.

J	size	D	V	CDR3	DNA
TRBJ1-5	few	TRBD1	TRBV28	CASSWPGGGTGPQHF	TGTGCCAGCAGTTGGCCAGGGGGCGGGACGGGGCCCCAGCATTTT
TRBJ1-5	many	NA	TRBV4-3	CASSQDTVNQPQHF	TGCGCCAGCAGCCAAGATACTGTGAATCAGCCCCAGCATTTT
TRBJ1-1	few	NA	TRBV13	CASSARTAGFQAFF	TGTGCCAGCAGCGCCAGGACAGCAGGATTCCAAGCTTTCTTT
TRBJ1-1	NA	NA	TRBV11-2	CASSIAGTEAFF	TGTGCCAGCAGCATCGCCGGGACAGAAGCTTTCTTT
TRBJ1-6	NA	NA	TRBV18	CASSPVNSPLHF	TGTGCCAGCTCACCAGTGAATTCACCCCTCCACTTT
TRBJ1-5	few	NA	TRBV5-1	CASAISDPTGPQHF	TGCGCCAGCGCGATCTCGGACCCGACGGGGCCCCAGCATTTT
TRBJ2-3	many	NA	TRBV4-1	CASSQGDDTDTQYF	TGCGCCAGCAGCCAGGGGGACGACACAGATACGCAGTATTTT
TRBJ1-1	many	NA	TRBV5-5	CASSRGTLNTEAFF	TGTGCCAGCAGCCGTGGGACACTGAACACTGAAGCTTTCTTT
TRBJ2-3	NA	NA	TRBV18	CASSPQFGSTDTQYF	TGTGCCAGCTCACCACAGTTCGGGAGTACAGATACGCAGTATTTT
TRBJ2-7	few	TRBD1	TRBV30	CAWSVGTGNYEQYF	TGTGCCTGGAGTGTCGGGACAGGGAACTACGAGCAGTACTTC
TRBJ2-3	many	NA	TRBV20-1	CSARGQGDSPLDTQYF	TGCAGTGCTAGAGGGCAGGGGGACTCTCCCCTGGATACGCAGTATTTT
TRBJ2-7	NA	NA	TRBV5-6	CASSLSPRPYEQYF	TGTGCCAGCAGCTTGAGTCCACGACCCTACGAGCAGTACTTC
TRBJ1-1	once	NA	TRBV4-1	CASSQGGQWMNTEAFF	TGCGCCAGCAGCCAAGGAGGGCAGTGGATGAACACTGAAGCTTTCTTT
TRBJ2-7	many	TRBD1	TRBV30	CAWSGTGVTFYEQYF	TGTGCCTGGAGTGGGACAGGGGTGACCTTCTACGAGCAGTACTTC
TRBJ1-1	many	TRBD1	TRBV6-5	CASSLARDSEAFF	TGTGCCAGCAGTTTGGCACGGGACAGTGAAGCTTTCTTT
TRBJ1-5	few	NA	TRBV20-1	CSARDGVGQPQHF	TGCAGTGCTAGAGATGGGGTAGGTCAGCCCCAGCATTTT
TRBJ2-3	once	NA	TRBV10-2	CASSEASVRVGPDTLYF	TGCGCCAGCAGTGAGGCGTCGGTCAGGGTGGGCCCAGATACGCTGTATTTT
TRBJ2-7	NA	NA	TRBV5-3	CASSFRLGSTYEQYF	TGTGCCAGCAGCTTTCGATTGGGCAGCACCTACGAGCAGTACTTC
TRBJ2-7	many	NA	TRBV29-1	CSVQARDSYEQYF	TGCAGCGTTCAAGCCAGAGATAGCTACGAGCAGTACTTC
TRBJ2-5	NA	NA	TRBV27	CASSSPMQGMGEPQYF	TGTGCCAGCAGTTCCCCCATGCAAGGGATGGGGGAGCCCCAGTACTTC
TRBJ1-4	few	TRBD1	TRBV23-1	CANTGQEGEKLFF	TGCGCCAACACGGGACAGGAGGGTGAAAAACTGTTTTTT
TRBJ1-1	few	TRBD1	TRBV7-9	CASSPGQDGVLAFF	TGTGCCAGCAGCCCAGGACAGGATGGGGTCTTAGCTTTCTTT
TRBJ2-3	NA	NA	TRBV24-1	CATSDYGESTDTQYF	TGTGCCACCAGTGATTACGGGGAAAGCACAGATACGCAGTATTTT
TRBJ2-7	many	NA	TRBV7-9	CASSSPAGTNPYEQYF	TGTGCCAGCAGCTCACCGGCAGGGACCAACCCCTACGAGCAGTACTTC
TRBJ2-7	NA	NA	TRBV27	CASSFDSLSYEQYF	TGTGCCAGCAGCTTTGACAGCTTGTCCTACGAGCAGTACTTC
TRBJ2-7	many	NA	TRBV4-1	CASSQGPTDSYEQYF	TGCGCCAGCAGCCAAGGTCCGACGGACAGCTACGAGCAGTACTTC
TRBJ2-2	once	NA	TRBV24-1	CATSGHSHTGELFF	TGTGCCACCAGTGGCCACTCTCACACCGGGGAGCTGTTTTTT
TRBJ2-1	NA	NA	TRBV27	CASSLFPNNEQFF	TGTGCCAGCAGTTTATTCCCGAACAATGAGCAGTTCTTC